This TCR beta chain was sequenced for a study of blood T cell repertoires in COVID-19. The V and J ends lost 0 bases and 8 bases, in that order; junction bases with no gene match: 4. The CDR3 runs 14 residues. Germline CDR1 reads SGHRS; CDR2 reads YFSETQ. Data came from immunoSEQ multiplex PCR; TCRdb stores just in-frame clones and leaves some out. Of 120,000 or so clones in the sample, around four fifths were seen once. The gene calls are TRBV5-1 and TRBJ2-2; TRBD1 matches at 7 bases. This TCR was recovered from a human donor in a cohort sampled during active COVID-19. The specimen sequenced was peripheral blood. The CDR3 sequence: CASSLEGGRGELFF. In DNA form, the CDR3 reads TGCGCCAGCAGCTTGGAAGGGGGCCGAGGGGAGCTGTTTTTT.